These 15 T cell receptor beta chains came from one sample sequenced in a study of PD-L1 blockade in urothelial cancer. This sample's time point: peripheral blood 6 weeks after treatment start. The data were produced by immunoSEQ multiplex PCR, yet TCRdb's version contains in-frame clones alone and is incomplete. The sample includes 95,000 to 130,000 clones, roughly 90% of them seen just once. Sequencing used PBMCs, obtained around atezolizumab (anti-PD-L1) treatment. These receptors originate from a man aged 60 to 69 with urothelial cancer.

The rearrangement joins TRBV9 to TRBJ2-7, with no clear D. V lost 3 bases to trimming and J lost 3 bases, with 10 bases between them. This CDR3 has 13 residues. Germline V gene data show CDR1 as SGDLS and CDR2 as YYNGEE. As DNA, the CDR3 is TGTGCCAGCAGCGGAGGTGCGGACTACGAGCAGTACTTC. Its protein is CASSGGADYEQYF.

The chain carries TRBV11-2 and TRBJ2-1, with TRBD2 matching 8 bases. The V gene end was trimmed by 5 bases and the J gene end by 6 bases; junction bases not matched to a gene: 12. The germline V gene has CDR1 SGHAT and CDR2 FQNNGV. The CDR3 spans 16 residues. The CDR3 is CASSPRGREAPNEQFF. CDR3 nucleotides: TGTGCCAGCAGCCCCCGCGGGCGGGAGGCTCCCAATGAGCAGTTCTTC.

The chain uses TRBV5-1 and TRBJ2-7; TRBD1 agrees at 7 bases. The CDR3 is 12 amino acids. Trimming took 4 bases from V and 5 from J; bases not matched to a gene: 3. Germline V gene data show CDR1 as SGHRS and CDR2 as YFSETQ. This CDR3 reads CASSLDRDEQYF. The CDR3 DNA reads as TGCGCCAGCAGCCTAGACAGGGACGAGCAGTACTTC.

This sequence joins TRBV5-1 and TRBJ2-5; 8 nucleotides agree with TRBD1. V trimming: 0 bases; J trimming: 5 bases; junction bases outside the gene matches: 9. The CDR3 spans 16 residues. Germline V gives CDR1 SGHRS, CDR2 YFSETQ. DNA for the CDR3: TGCGCCAGCAGCTTGGATCCACAGGGGGTCACGGAGACCCAGTACTTC. Its translation is CASSLDPQGVTETQYF.

The chain carries TRBV15 and TRBJ2-3; D is unclear. V was pared by 0 bases and J by 5 bases, with 15 bases between. The CDR3 has 16 amino acids. The germline gives CDR1 LNHNV, CDR2 YYDKDF (reference sequence). CDR3 nucleotide sequence: TGTGCCACCAGCAGAGAGAACGCAGGATTTGGAGATACGCAGTATTTT. Translation: CATSRENAGFGDTQYF.

The chain joins TRBV6-4 to TRBJ1-2; tentative D call: TRBD1 (5 bases). The CDR3 spans 13 residues. In germline, CDR1 is MRHNA, CDR2 SNTAGT. V was trimmed by 8 bases and J by 7 bases, leaving 17 bases between them. The CDR3, as DNA: TGTGCCAGCGTGATTCAAGGGCAGGGTGGCTACACCTTC. Its protein is CASVIQGQGGYTF.

The CDR3 sequence: CASSQGTGGEQFF. The CDR3 nucleotides read TGCGCCAGCAGCCAAGGGACAGGCGGGGAGCAGTTCTTC. The chain employs TRBV4-1 and TRBJ2-1, with TRBD1 matching 7 bases. Germline CDR1 is MGHRA and CDR2 is YSYEKL. With V trimmed by 1 base and J by 10 bases, 4 bases remained unmatched. There are 13 residues in the CDR3.

V and J are TRBV7-3 and TRBJ1-2, with D perhaps TRBD1 (5 bases). CDR3 length: 13 residues. Trimming removed 3 bases from V and 2 bases from J, with 7 bases in between. In germline, CDR1 is SGHTA, CDR2 FQGTGA. CDR3 nucleotide sequence: TGTGCCAGCAGCTTTACAGGAAACTATGGCTACACCTTC. This encodes CASSFTGNYGYTF.

A single count supports this clone. V gene TRBV10-3 combines with J gene TRBJ2-7; 9 nucleotides agree with TRBD1. Per the germline V gene, CDR1 is ENHRY and CDR2 is SYGVKD. Losses at the gene ends were 8 bases for V and 0 bases for J; bases not matched to a gene: 2. The CDR3 has 13 residues. The CDR3 reads CAIGGQGSYEQYF. As DNA, the CDR3 is TGTGCCATCGGGGGACAGGGCTCCTACGAGCAGTACTTC.

The rearrangement links TRBV7-6 to TRBJ1-3; a possible D gene is TRBD1 (6 bases). Per the germline V gene, CDR1 is SGHVS and CDR2 is FNYEAQ. Trimming took off 0 bases at V and 4 bases at J, with 7 bases between the two ends. This CDR3 is built from 14 residues. CDR3 nucleotides: TGTGCCAGCAGCTTAGCAGGGACAGGAAACACCATATATTTT. It encodes CASSLAGTGNTIYF.

This clone came up a few times. This CDR3 is CASSSGTSGRETQYF. CDR3 DNA sequence: TGTGCCAGCAGCTCTGGGACTAGCGGTCGGGAGACCCAGTACTTC. The chain is built from TRBV11-3 and TRBJ2-5; TRBD2 agrees at 11 bases. V was pared by 4 bases and J by 5 bases, with 6 bases of the junction left unmatched. The CDR3 contains 15 residues. Germline CDR1 and CDR2: SGHNT and YENEEA.

This sequence joins TRBV6-5 and TRBJ2-5; 7 bases are shared with TRBD2. Germline loops: CDR1 MNHEY, CDR2 SVGAGI. V lost 7 bases, J lost 2 bases, and 7 bases stayed unmatched. The CDR3 extends over 14 amino acids. Here the CDR3 reads CASTDRDYQETQYF. The DNA for the CDR3 is TGTGCCAGCACCGACCGGGACTATCAAGAGACCCAGTACTTC.

The chain recombines TRBV14 with TRBJ2-2; the D is unclear. Per the germline V gene, CDR1 is SGHDN and CDR2 is FVKESK. The ends were cut back, 1 base at V and 5 bases at J, with 8 bases in the middle. This CDR3 has 14 residues. Here the CDR3 DNA reads TGTGCCAGCAGCCAAGCTGTTTTTACCGGGGAGCTGTTTTTT. Encoded protein: CASSQAVFTGELFF. The variable domain in full, with the rest retrieved from reference TRBV14 and TRBJ2-2, is EAGVTQFPSHSVIEKGQTVTLRCDPISGHDNLYWYRRVMGKEIKFLLHFVKESKQDESGMPNNRFLAERTGGTYSTLKVQPAELEDSGVYFCASSQAVFTGELFFGEGSRLTVL.

This clone appeared a few times. The rearrangement joins TRBV27 to TRBJ1-1; D is perhaps TRBD1 (6 bases). Trimming shortened V by 4 bases and J by 7 bases, and 13 bases separated the two germline ends. The CDR3 length is 13 residues. Germline-derived CDR1 and CDR2 are MNHEY and SMNVEV (reference sequence). Here the CDR3 DNA reads TGTGCCAGCAGTTCCCGCCGAGGGGGTGAAGCTTTCTTT. Translating it yields CASSSRRGGEAFF.

The chain combines TRBV13 with TRBJ2-7; D is perhaps TRBD2 (6 bases). This CDR3 contains 14 residues. Per germline, CDR1 PRHDT and CDR2 FYEKMQ (reference sequence). V lost 1 base, J lost 5 bases, and 12 bases lay in between. The CDR3 spells CASSLAGGSNEQYF. CDR3 nucleotides: TGTGCCAGCAGCTTAGCTGGAGGGTCGAACGAGCAGTACTTC.